The 28 T cell receptor beta chains listed next were all sequenced from one sample in a study of blood T cell repertoires in COVID-19. The repertoire was sequenced with immunoSEQ multiplex PCR; TCRdb's copy has only in-frame clones and lacks some. The sample records under 85,000 clones, approximately 80% being singletons. Material for sequencing was peripheral blood. These receptors were collected from a man aged 60 to 69 with active or convalescent COVID-19.

Here the CDR3 reads CAWSKSLDEKLFF. The CDR3 DNA is TGTGCCTGGAGTAAGAGTTTGGATGAAAAACTGTTTTTT. The rearrangement links TRBV30 to TRBJ1-4, with D hard to call. CDR1 is GTSNPN, CDR2 SVGIG, per germline (reference sequence). The V and J ends lost 2 bases and 6 bases respectively, with 10 bases between them. The CDR3 extends over 13 amino acids.

The gene calls are TRBV6-5 and TRBJ2-7, with D tentatively TRBD1 (5 bases). This CDR3 contains 15 residues. Germline values: CDR1 MNHEY, CDR2 SVGAGI. Deletions cut 0 bases from V and 0 bases from J, with 9 bases between. The DNA for the CDR3 is TGTGCCAGCAGTTACTCACAGGATGGCTCCTACGAGCAGTACTTC. Its protein product is CASSYSQDGSYEQYF.

The J gene is TRBJ1-4, the V gene TRBV19; 8 bases map to TRBD1. J gave up 7 bases and V 3 bases, and 10 bases lay outside the gene matches. The germline CDR1 and CDR2 sequences are LNHDA and SQIVND (reference sequence). The length of the CDR3 is 16 residues. The CDR3: CASSIRARGPAEKLFF. The CDR3 DNA follows: TGTGCCAGTAGTATCCGCGCCAGGGGGCCGGCTGAAAAACTGTTTTTT.

The chain has TRBV4-1 and TRBJ2-7; 10 bases are a match to TRBD1. Trimming cost V 4 bases and J 2 bases; bases outside gene matches: 8. From germline, CDR1 is MGHRA and CDR2 YSYEKL. The CDR3 consists of 16 residues. CDR3 sequence: CASSRQSGTGAYEQYF. The CDR3, as DNA: TGCGCCAGCAGCCGGCAATCAGGGACAGGGGCCTACGAGCAGTACTTC.

Many counts were recorded for this clone. The J gene is TRBJ2-6, the V gene TRBV14; D is possibly TRBD1 (5 bases). The CDR3 runs 15 residues. V dropped 4 bases and J dropped 0 bases, with 7 bases sitting between them. Germline values: CDR1 SGHDN, CDR2 FVKESK. The CDR3, as DNA: TGTGCCAGCAGCCCCACAGGCTCTGGGGCCAACGTCCTGACTTTC. It yields the protein CASSPTGSGANVLTF.

This clone was observed a handful of times. J is TRBJ1-5 and V is TRBV6-5; 8 bases are a match to TRBD1. The J segment lost 6 bases and the V segment lost 4 bases, leaving 8 bases of the junction unmatched. The length of the CDR3 is 15 residues. The germline V gene has CDR1 MNHEY and CDR2 SVGAGI. For the CDR3, the DNA is TGTGCCAGCAGTTCCAGACAGGGGCGCAGTCAGCCCCAGCATTTT. Translation gives CASSSRQGRSQPQHF.

The V call is TRBV2, the J call TRBJ2-3, with 11 bases identical to TRBD1. Germline-derived CDR1 and CDR2 are SNHLY and FYNNEI. V dropped 11 bases and J dropped 6; count of bases not matched to a gene: 10. The CDR3 has 14 residues. The CDR3: CAGRGQGVMDTQYF. CDR3 coding DNA: TGTGCCGGGAGGGGACAGGGGGTGATGGATACGCAGTATTTT.

This sequence joins TRBV4-2 and TRBJ2-7; D may be TRBD1 (5 bases). Germline loops: CDR1 LGHNA, CDR2 YNFKEQ. The CDR3 has 14 residues. The V end lost 1 base, the J end lost 2 bases, and 9 bases lay between the germline ends. CDR3 in DNA: TGTGCCAGCAGCCAAGGCCCAGGGACCTACGAGCAGTACTTC. Translating gives CASSQGPGTYEQYF.

This clone was seen just once. The chain uses TRBV29-1 and TRBJ1-2; D unclear. The CDR3 spans 14 residues. Germline V CDR1 and CDR2: SQVTM, ANQGSEA. V shed 6 bases and J shed 4 bases, with 18 bases lying between them. The DNA for the CDR3 is TGCAGCGTCCAAGGGCGGGAGGACCTCTATGGCTACACCTTC. Amino acids: CSVQGREDLYGYTF.

The chain couples TRBV29-1 to TRBJ1-1; TRBD1 aligns across 10 bases. The CDR3 extends over 13 amino acids. The V segment lost 7 bases and the J segment 4 bases; nucleotides outside the gene matches: 6. The germline CDR1 and CDR2 sequences are SQVTM and ANQGSEA. CDR3 nucleotide sequence: TGCAGCGCCGCAAGGACAGGGGGCACTGAAGCTTTCTTT. Its protein product is CSAARTGGTEAFF. Full variable domain (remainder filled in from reference TRBV29-1 and TRBJ1-1): SAVISQKPSRDICQRGTSLTIQCQVDSQVTMMFWYRQQPGQSLTLIATANQGSEATYESGFVIDKFPISRPNLTFSTLTVSNMSPEDSSIYLCSAARTGGTEAFFGQGTRLTVV.

This clone has more than one count but fewer than ten. The chain couples TRBV5-6 to TRBJ2-5; D gene ambiguous. The CDR3 sequence is 13 residues long. V gave up 1 base and J gave up 3 bases, with 7 bases separating them. The germline V gene encodes CDR1 SGHDT and CDR2 YYEEEE. This chain's CDR3 is CASSLRYKETQYF. DNA for the CDR3: TGTGCCAGCAGCTTGAGATACAAAGAGACCCAGTACTTC.

CDR3 loop: CASSLMSGGAETQYF. The CDR3 DNA sequence: TGTGCCAGCAGCCTCATGAGCGGGGGGGCGGAGACCCAGTACTTC. V gene TRBV9 combines with J gene TRBJ2-5, with TRBD2 matching 10 bases. The CDR3 covers 15 residues. V was pared by 4 bases and J by 5 bases, with 8 bases of the junction left unmatched. Per germline, CDR1 SGDLS and CDR2 YYNGEE.

V usage is TRBV4-1 and J usage is TRBJ2-5; TRBD1 matches at 10 bases. The CDR3 extends over 18 amino acids. Per the germline V gene, CDR1 is MGHRA and CDR2 is YSYEKL. Trimming took 1 base from V and 1 from J; bases not matched to a gene: 9. CDR3 sequence reads: CASSQVGTGAPLQETQYF. The CDR3 bases are TGCGCCAGCAGCCAAGTTGGGACAGGGGCTCCCCTCCAAGAGACCCAGTACTTC.

The chain is built from TRBV5-4 and TRBJ2-3; D unresolved. The germline CDR1 and CDR2 sequences are SGHNT and YYREEE (reference sequence). V lost 3 bases and J lost 1, with 9 bases in between. The length of the CDR3 is 14 residues. Here the CDR3 reads CASSSGVGTDTQYF. The CDR3 DNA is TGTGCCAGCAGCTCGGGTGTTGGCACAGATACGCAGTATTTT.

The chain joins TRBV20-1 to TRBJ1-1, with D perhaps TRBD1 (5 bases). V lost 3 bases, J lost 1 base, and 12 bases lay in between. This CDR3 contains 14 residues. Germline CDR1 and CDR2: DFQATT and SNEGSKA (reference sequence). The CDR3 DNA reads as TGCAGTGCTAGTTCGGGGGGGGAGAACACTGAAGCTTTCTTT. It translates to CSASSGGENTEAFF.

V usage is TRBV24-1 and J usage is TRBJ1-1; D ambiguous. Germline CDR1 and CDR2: KGHDR and SFDVKD. V gave up 3 bases and J gave up 1 base, with 23 bases separating them. This CDR3 has 19 residues. The CDR3 reads CATSDPWASPEGGNTEAFF. Here the CDR3 DNA reads TGTGCCACCAGTGATCCGTGGGCCAGCCCGGAGGGAGGGAACACTGAAGCTTTCTTT.

A note on this clone: Mismatch with germline at one junction end may stem from a read error. The rearrangement links TRBV7-9 to TRBJ2-3, with 12 bases that match TRBD2. Germline values: CDR1 SEHNR, CDR2 FQNEAQ (reference sequence). The CDR3 extends over 12 amino acids. The DNA for the CDR3 is TGTGCCAGCAGCCCTAGCGGGGGGGCTTTCACTTTT. Amino acids: CASSPSGGAFTF.

The CDR3 DNA sequence: TGTGCCATCAGTGAAGGCGGGACCACCCATCAGCCCCAGCATTTT. Residues: CAISEGGTTHQPQHF. V gene TRBV10-3 combines with J gene TRBJ1-5; tentatively, D is TRBD1 (5 bases). The CDR3 sequence is 15 residues long. The germline CDR1 and CDR2 sequences are ENHRY and SYGVKD. V lost 3 bases and J lost 5, with 14 bases in between.

CDR3 coding DNA: TGTGCCAGCAGCCGACAGGGGTTGGTCGGGGAGCTGTTTTTT. It yields the protein CASSRQGLVGELFF. This chain uses TRBV6-2 or TRBV6-3 with TRBJ2-2; TRBD1 matches 8 bases. The CDR3 totals 14 residues. J lost 7 bases, V lost 6 bases, and 7 bases had no gene match. Looked up from germline, CDR1 is MNHEY and CDR2 is SVGEGT.

CDR3 DNA sequence: TGCGCCAGCAGCTTGGCAGGGAGCAATCAGCCCCAGCATTTT. Translation: CASSLAGSNQPQHF. The chain has TRBV5-1 and TRBJ1-5; TRBD1 is a possible D gene (5 bases). The V gene lost 0 bases and the J gene lost 1 base, with 5 bases spanning the gap. Germline lookup yields CDR1 SGHRS and CDR2 YFSETQ. This CDR3 is built from 14 residues. The complete variable domain, with remaining parts taken from reference TRBV5-1 and TRBJ1-5, reads KAGVTQTPRYLIKTRGQQVTLSCSPISGHRSVSWYQQTPGQGLQFLFEYFSETQRNKGNFPGRFSGRQFSNSRSEMNVSTLELGDSALYLCASSLAGSNQPQHFGDGTRLSIL.

This clone has a single count. The chain carries TRBV3-1 (or the pseudogene TRBV3-2) and TRBJ1-1; no clear D gene. This CDR3 is built from 14 residues. Per germline, CDR1 LGHDT and CDR2 YNNKEL (reference sequence). V dropped 3 bases and J dropped 2 bases, with 10 bases sitting between them. CDR3 sequence (DNA): TGTGCCAGCAGCCAGGTCCGGGGTAACACTGAAGCTTTCTTT. Encoded protein: CASSQVRGNTEAFF.

The chain joins TRBV2 to TRBJ2-1; 8 bases map to TRBD1. The junction had 5 bases not matched to a gene; V was cut back by 5 bases and J by 2 bases. The V gene's germline CDR1 is SNHLY and CDR2 FYNNEI. This CDR3 region has 15 residues. CDR3 sequence: CASSSGTGAYNEQFF. CDR3 DNA sequence: TGTGCCAGCAGTTCCGGGACAGGCGCCTACAATGAGCAGTTCTTC.

This clone was detected only once. The gene calls are TRBV7-9 and TRBJ1-4; D call uncertain. Germline V lookup: CDR1 SEHNR, CDR2 FQNEAQ (reference sequence). Trimming cost V 3 bases and J 10 bases, with 9 bases left between them. The CDR3 spans 12 residues. CDR3 nucleotides: TGTGCCAGCAGCTTTGAAACGGGAAAACTGTTTTTT. Amino acids: CASSFETGKLFF.

V gene TRBV11-3 combines with J gene TRBJ2-1; 12 bases are shared with TRBD2. The CDR3 sequence is 17 residues long. Germline CDR1 reads SGHNT; CDR2 reads YENEEA. The J segment lost 9 bases and the V segment lost 1 base, leaving 10 bases of the junction unmatched. The CDR3 coding sequence is TGTGCCAGCAGCTTAGGTCCGGGACTAGCGGGTGGCACTGAGCAGTTCTTC. Protein sequence: CASSLGPGLAGGTEQFF.

The chain links TRBV7-9 to TRBJ1-6, with TRBD1 as a possible D gene (5 bases). V lost 5 bases and J 10 bases, leaving 15 bases between the germline ends. There are 14 residues in the CDR3. Germline-derived CDR1 and CDR2 are SEHNR and FQNEAQ (reference sequence). In DNA form, the CDR3 reads TGTGCCAGCAGCCCCGGGGGGGTCGGCTCACCCCTCCACTTT. Translation gives CASSPGGVGSPLHF.

The rearrangement joins TRBV4-1 to TRBJ1-4; D is ambiguous. Trimming removed 4 bases from V and 4 bases from J, with 10 bases in between. Germline V gene lookup returns CDR1 MGHRA and CDR2 YSYEKL. This CDR3 region has 14 residues. CDR3 loop: CASSRAGGNEKLFF. The DNA for the CDR3 is TGCGCCAGCAGCCGGGCAGGAGGTAATGAAAAACTGTTTTTT.

V gene TRBV6-2 or TRBV6-3 combines with J gene TRBJ2-7, with 8 bases lining up with TRBD1. The CDR3 has 13 amino acids. Looked up from germline, CDR1 is MNHEY and CDR2 is SVGEGT. V lost 6 bases, J lost 6 bases, and 7 bases stayed unmatched. CDR3 bases: TGTGCCAGCAGCCCCAGACAGGGGAGCGAGCAGTACTTC. This codes for CASSPRQGSEQYF.

This clone was seen more than once but under ten times. The chain employs TRBV7-2 and TRBJ2-5; 14 nucleotides agree with TRBD2. This CDR3 region has 16 residues. Germline-derived CDR1 and CDR2 are SGHTA and FQGNSA. Germline trimming cut 7 bases from V and 7 bases from J; bases unmatched to any gene: 11. CDR3 bases: TGTGCCAGCACCCCGAGACTAGCGGGGGGGCCGGGGACCCAGTACTTC. Translating it yields CASTPRLAGGPGTQYF.